These T cell receptor beta chains were read from a single sample in a study of cytomegalovirus exposure and HLA in healthy donors. Sequencing was performed with immunoSEQ multiplex PCR; in TCRdb, only in-frame clones are kept and a portion is missing. In the table there are under 75,000 clones, almost 95% of which are singletons. Sequenced: PBMCs. The receptor source for this set is a man younger than 30 in good health and CMV-seropositive. Each CDR3 is given with its conserved first and last residue. A D gene is named only where the DNA matches it firmly. Rows give clone size only sometimes, using once, few, many, or a class for an expanded clone.

.	TRBV11-3	TRBJ2-5	TRBD2	TGTGCCAGCAGCCGTAGACTAGCGGGATGTCAGTACTTC	CASSRRLAGCQYF
.	TRBV4-2	TRBJ2-7	TRBD1	TGTGCCAGCAGCCAACTGGACAGGGACCACGAGCAGTACTTC	CASSQLDRDHEQYF
few	TRBV11-2	TRBJ2-4	.	TGTGCCAGCAGTCTCAGGGACAAAGACATTCAGTACTTC	CASSLRDKDIQYF
.	TRBV4-1	TRBJ1-5	.	TGCGCCAGCAGCCAAGAACAGGGCGGTCAGCCCCAGCATTTT	CASSQEQGGQPQHF
.	TRBV9	TRBJ2-1	TRBD2	TGTGCCAGCCCCTCGGATAGCGGGAGAGCTGATAGCTCCTACAATGAGCAGTTCTTC	CASPSDSGRADSSYNEQFF
.	TRBV27	TRBJ2-1	.	TGTGCCAGCACCCTCTTTGGCGGGGCGAGACAGAATGAGCAGTTCTTC	CASTLFGGARQNEQFF
.	TRBV2	TRBJ2-5	.	TGTGCCAGCAGTGAGGATAGCTTAGAGACCCAGTACTTC	CASSEDSLETQYF
.	TRBV7-3	TRBJ2-5	.	TGTGCCAGCAGTCTAAAAGGTGACTTGGGAGAGACCCAGTACTTC	CASSLKGDLGETQYF
.	TRBV30	TRBJ1-2	TRBD1	TGTGCCTGGACCTCTACAGGGGGAGGGCGCTACACCTTC	CAWTSTGGGRYTF
.	TRBV28	TRBJ2-4	TRBD2	TGTGCCAGCGGTGGAGCGGGGTCCCCGGCCAAAAACATTCAGTACTTC	CASGGAGSPAKNIQYF
.	TRBV10-3	TRBJ2-7	.	TGTGCCATCAACGAAGGATCTGGACAGACCTCCTACGAGCAGTACTTC	CAINEGSGQTSYEQYF
.	TRBV28	TRBJ2-7	.	TGTGCCAGCAGTTTACCAGGGTACGAGCAGTACTTC	CASSLPGYEQYF
.	TRBV6-1	TRBJ2-3	TRBD1	TGTGCCACCTCCCCGACAGGGGCCATCACAGATACGCAGTATTTT	CATSPTGAITDTQYF
.	TRBV27	TRBJ2-5	TRBD2	TGTGCCAGCAGTTTATTAGGGACTAGCGGGACCCAGACCCAGTACTTC	CASSLLGTSGTQTQYF
.	TRBV2	TRBJ2-3	TRBD2	TGTGCCAGCAGTGAGACTAGCGGGAGTTCAGATACGCAGTATTTT	CASSETSGSSDTQYF
.	TRBV5-1	TRBJ1-5	.	TGCGCCAGCAGCTTGGGGGGCACAAGCAATCAGCCCCAGCATTTT	CASSLGGTSNQPQHF
few	TRBV19	TRBJ1-4	.	TGTGCCAGTAGCCGAAGATCCCCACAGGACCCCGAAAAACTGTTTTTT	CASSRRSPQDPEKLFF
.	TRBV4-1	TRBJ2-3	TRBD1	TGCGCCAGCAGCGGTCGGGACAGGGGTGCAGATACGCAGTATTTT	CASSGRDRGADTQYF
.	TRBV11-2	TRBJ1-5	.	TGTGCCAGCAGCTTAGGCGGAAACAATCAGCCCCAGCATTTT	CASSLGGNNQPQHF
.	TRBV14	TRBJ2-7	.	TGTGCCAGCAGCCGAACGGGTTTTGGATCCTACGAGCAGTACTTC	CASSRTGFGSYEQYF
.	TRBV9	TRBJ2-6	.	TGTGCCAGCAGCGTCGGGGGTGGCTTGGGCTCTGGGGCCAACGTCCTGACTTTC	CASSVGGGLGSGANVLTF
.	TRBV6-5	TRBJ2-1	TRBD2	TGTGCCAGCAGTTACCTAGCGGACGAACACAATGAGCAGTTCTTC	CASSYLADEHNEQFF
.	TRBV10-1	TRBJ2-3	TRBD1	TGCGCCAGCGACCCGGGACAGGGCGGGACAGATACGCAGTATTTT	CASDPGQGGTDTQYF
.	TRBV29-1	TRBJ1-1	.	TGCAGCGTTGAAACGGGAATCGGTGAAGCTTTCTTT	CSVETGIGEAFF
.	TRBV18	TRBJ2-1	TRBD2	TGTGCCAGCTCATCGGGGACTAGCGGGATGAACTACAATGAGCAGTTCTTC	CASSSGTSGMNYNEQFF
.	TRBV21-1	TRBJ2-1	.	TGTGCCAGCAGCGGAGCGTGGGACAGGGACTACAATGAGCAGTTCTTC	CASSGAWDRDYNEQFF
.	TRBV28	TRBJ1-1	.	TGTGCCAGCAGTTTTTGGCAGGGCAGGTCGAACACTGAAGCTTTCTTT	CASSFWQGRSNTEAFF
.	TRBV10-3	TRBJ1-4	.	TGTGCCATCAGTGAGGGTCGGGGATCGGGTAATGAAAAACTGTTTTTT	CAISEGRGSGNEKLFF
.	TRBV19	TRBJ2-7	TRBD2	TGTGCCAGTAGTATCCTAGGACTAGCGGGATACGAGCAGTACTTC	CASSILGLAGYEQYF